This TCR beta chain emerged from a study of cytomegalovirus exposure and HLA in healthy donors. General study results and limits: After further analysis at a later stage, around 17,000 TCR beta sequences were associated with HLA alleles at 0.05 false discovery rate. Per published accounts, TCR beta sequences correctly predicted the HLA-A and HLA-B alleles of most subjects. Earlier results showed most TCR beta V segments being productive about 87% or about 30% of the time. Reportedly, cytomegalovirus status was diagnosed with high sensitivity and specificity.

As for this clone: Its specificity is not known.

The PCR employed 60 Vbeta primers together with 13 Jbeta primers. The assay was immunoSEQ multiplex PCR, and TCRdb's table has in-frame clones only and misses some. The table has some 76,000 clones, more than 80% seen once. V dropped 4 bases and J dropped 8 bases, with 10 bases sitting between them. Germline values: CDR1 SGHRS, CDR2 YFSETQ. This CDR3 is built from 12 residues. The specimen sequenced was PBMCs. This TCR was sampled from a woman aged 25 to 45 in good health and CMV-seronegative. This sequence joins TRBV5-1 and TRBJ2-1, with D perhaps TRBD1 (6 bases). The CDR3 region has the DNA TGCGCCAGCAGCCCACAGGGCGATGAGCAGTTCTTC. It specifies CASSPQGDEQFF.